The 5 T cell receptor beta chains below all came from one sample that was sequenced in a study of shared clonotypes between healthy human individuals. Selected positively for CCR7 and CD45RO-negative, naive CD8 cells excluded terminally differentiated effector memory CD45RA+ cells. Only in-frame clones appear in the TCRdb table, and some are missing; sequencing was by immunoSEQ multiplex PCR. The table includes about 2 million clones, approximately 95% detected once. Sequenced sample: naive CD8+ T cells sorted from blood. Source of these receptors: a man younger than 30 in good health.

This chain uses TRBV5-6 with TRBJ1-1, with 9 bases fitting TRBD1. V was pared by 2 bases and J by 5 bases, with 1 base of the junction left unmatched. The CDR3 is 13 amino acids. CDR1 SGHDT and CDR2 YYEEEE come from the germline V gene. The CDR3 DNA reads TGTGCCAGCAGCTTTGGACAGGGGACTGAAGCTTTCTTT. It encodes CASSFGQGTEAFF.

CDR3 DNA sequence: TGTGCCAGCAGCTTAGGTAGGGAGCAGTTCTTC. It codes for CASSLGREQFF. The chain uses TRBV11-1 and TRBJ2-1; D is unclear. With 1 base removed from V and 10 bases from J, the gap between germline ends came to 5 bases. The CDR3 runs to 11 residues. The germline CDR1 and CDR2 sequences are SGHAT and FQDESV (reference sequence).

This clone was seen just once. V gene TRBV4-1 combines with J gene TRBJ2-3; unclear D gene. Trimming stripped 3 bases from V and 5 bases from J, with 9 bases between. This CDR3 has 13 residues. Germline CDR1 reads MGHRA; CDR2 reads YSYEKL. The CDR3 region has the DNA TGCGCCAGCAGCCACCTCCAACTAGATACGCAGTATTTT. Protein product: CASSHLQLDTQYF.

This chain joins TRBV6-5 and TRBJ2-7; 8 bases line up with TRBD2. CDR3 length: 15 residues. The trim removed 2 bases at V and 5 bases at J, leaving 8 bases unmatched. Germline V gene data show CDR1 as MNHEY and CDR2 as SVGAGI. This chain's CDR3 is CASSYGERGPDEQYF. CDR3 bases: TGTGCCAGCAGTTACGGCGAGCGGGGGCCAGACGAGCAGTACTTC.

The chain employs TRBV5-6 and TRBJ2-7, with 7 bases lining up with TRBD1. Trimming took 1 base from V and 2 from J; bases not matched to a gene: 9. The CDR3 sequence is 16 residues long. Germline V gives CDR1 SGHDT, CDR2 YYEEEE. CDR3 bases: TGTGCCAGCAGCTTGCCGCAGGGGGTCAGTCCCTACGAGCAGTACTTC. It specifies CASSLPQGVSPYEQYF.